Listed below are T cell receptor beta chains from one sample, sequenced in a study of cytomegalovirus exposure and HLA in healthy donors. Profiling relied on immunoSEQ multiplex PCR, and the TCRdb table lists in-frame clones only, not all of them. The table shows almost 200,000 clones, with approximately 79% occurring only once. The sample consisted of PBMCs. The receptors come from a woman aged 25 to 39 in good health and CMV-seropositive. CDR3s include the opening cysteine and the closing phenylalanine or tryptophan. Fields, in order: D gene, V gene, CDR3 length, J gene, clone size, CDR3 DNA, CDR3 protein. D genes are given only for firm matches. A clone size is listed for some rows: how often the clone was seen (once, few, many), or a class if it is expanded.

D gene: TRBD2
V gene: TRBV5-6
CDR3 length: 15
J gene: TRBJ2-1
clone size: -
CDR3 DNA: TGTGCCAGCAGTTCCGGACTAGCGGGAGGCAATGAGCAGTTCTTC
CDR3 protein: CASSSGLAGGNEQFF

D gene: TRBD1
V gene: TRBV19
CDR3 length: 13
J gene: TRBJ2-5
clone size: -
CDR3 DNA: TGTGCCAGTAGTGGGGACAGTCAAGAGACCCAGTACTTC
CDR3 protein: CASSGDSQETQYF

D gene: -
V gene: TRBV7-2
CDR3 length: 15
J gene: TRBJ2-1
clone size: -
CDR3 DNA: TGTGCCAGCAGCTTTCCCCCTAGCTCCTACAATGAGCAGTTCTTC
CDR3 protein: CASSFPPSSYNEQFF

D gene: -
V gene: TRBV6-5
CDR3 length: 13
J gene: TRBJ1-2
clone size: -
CDR3 DNA: TGTGCCAGCAGTCCCGACGGGGACTATGGCTACACCTTC
CDR3 protein: CASSPDGDYGYTF

D gene: -
V gene: TRBV4-1
CDR3 length: 17
J gene: TRBJ1-5
clone size: -
CDR3 DNA: TGCGCCAGCAGCCAAGATGCGACAGGTTATAGCAATCAGCCCCAGCATTTT
CDR3 protein: CASSQDATGYSNQPQHF

D gene: -
V gene: TRBV9
CDR3 length: 16
J gene: TRBJ1-3
clone size: -
CDR3 DNA: TGTGCCAGCAGCGCCACACCAGGAAACTCTGGAAACACCATATATTTT
CDR3 protein: CASSATPGNSGNTIYF

D gene: TRBD1
V gene: TRBV29-1
CDR3 length: 11
J gene: TRBJ2-1
clone size: -
CDR3 DNA: TGCAGCGAAGGGACAGACAATGAGCAGTTCTTC
CDR3 protein: CSEGTDNEQFF

D gene: -
V gene: TRBV7-8
CDR3 length: 14
J gene: TRBJ2-7
clone size: few
CDR3 DNA: TGTGCCAGCAGCTTAGCGGGCCAGGGTGACGAGCAGTACTTC
CDR3 protein: CASSLAGQGDEQYF

D gene: -
V gene: TRBV2
CDR3 length: 16
J gene: TRBJ1-5
clone size: -
CDR3 DNA: TGTGCCAGCAGTCCCACCGGACACAGAATCAATCAGCCCCAGCATTTT
CDR3 protein: CASSPTGHRINQPQHF

D gene: TRBD2
V gene: TRBV7-2
CDR3 length: 16
J gene: TRBJ2-2
clone size: once
CDR3 DNA: TGTGCCAGCAGCTTAATGGGCGGGAGCGACACCGGGGAGCTGTTTTTT
CDR3 protein: CASSLMGGSDTGELFF

D gene: -
V gene: TRBV7-2
CDR3 length: 13
J gene: TRBJ1-1
clone size: -
CDR3 DNA: TGTGCCAGCAGCTTAGTACAGGGCACTGAAGCTTTCTTT
CDR3 protein: CASSLVQGTEAFF

D gene: TRBD2
V gene: TRBV6-6
CDR3 length: 13
J gene: TRBJ2-3
clone size: -
CDR3 DNA: TGTGCCACGGGACTAGCGGACACAGATACGCAGTATTTT
CDR3 protein: CATGLADTDTQYF

D gene: TRBD1
V gene: TRBV5-8
CDR3 length: 14
J gene: TRBJ2-3
clone size: -
CDR3 DNA: TGTGCCAGCAGCTCCCCAGAGGGGGCGGATACGCAGTATTTT
CDR3 protein: CASSSPEGADTQYF

D gene: TRBD1
V gene: TRBV7-8
CDR3 length: 15
J gene: TRBJ1-5
clone size: -
CDR3 DNA: TGTGCCAGCAGCTTAGCGACAGGGGATTGGCAGCCCCAGCATTTT
CDR3 protein: CASSLATGDWQPQHF

D gene: -
V gene: TRBV4-1
CDR3 length: 13
J gene: TRBJ1-1
clone size: -
CDR3 DNA: TGCGCCAGCAGGGTCACCTTTCGCGCTGAAGCTTTCTTT
CDR3 protein: CASRVTFRAEAFF

D gene: TRBD1
V gene: TRBV9
CDR3 length: 16
J gene: TRBJ2-1
clone size: -
CDR3 DNA: TGTGCCAGCAGCCCCCAGACAGGGGGCAATTACAATGAGCAGTTCTTC
CDR3 protein: CASSPQTGGNYNEQFF

D gene: TRBD2
V gene: TRBV11-3
CDR3 length: 15
J gene: TRBJ2-7
clone size: -
CDR3 DNA: TGTGCCAGCAGCTTACTGGGACTAGCGGGAGCCGAGCAGTACTTC
CDR3 protein: CASSLLGLAGAEQYF

D gene: -
V gene: TRBV7-2
CDR3 length: 14
J gene: TRBJ1-4
clone size: -
CDR3 DNA: TGTGCCAGCAGCTTTCGGGCAACTAATGAAAAACTGTTTTTT
CDR3 protein: CASSFRATNEKLFF

D gene: TRBD2
V gene: TRBV7-2
CDR3 length: 15
J gene: TRBJ2-7
clone size: -
CDR3 DNA: TGTGCCAGCAGCTTATTAGCGGGGGTTGTCTACGAGCAGTACTTC
CDR3 protein: CASSLLAGVVYEQYF

D gene: TRBD2
V gene: TRBV5-4
CDR3 length: 13
J gene: TRBJ2-7
clone size: -
CDR3 DNA: TGTGCCAGCAGCCGGCGGGGGGCCGTTGAGCAGTACTTC
CDR3 protein: CASSRRGAVEQYF

D gene: TRBD1
V gene: TRBV6-6
CDR3 length: 15
J gene: TRBJ2-3
clone size: -
CDR3 DNA: TGTGCCAGCAGTTACACGGACAGGGGCGCAGATACGCAGTATTTT
CDR3 protein: CASSYTDRGADTQYF

D gene: TRBD1
V gene: TRBV5-1
CDR3 length: 14
J gene: TRBJ1-2
clone size: -
CDR3 DNA: TGCGCCAGCAGCCATCGGACAGGGGGATCTGGCTACACCTTC
CDR3 protein: CASSHRTGGSGYTF

D gene: -
V gene: TRBV7-2
CDR3 length: 18
J gene: TRBJ1-4
clone size: -
CDR3 DNA: TGTGCCAGCAGCGGGGCGTTGGGTGTGGGGGCTAACAATGAAAAACTGTTTTTT
CDR3 protein: CASSGALGVGANNEKLFF

D gene: TRBD1
V gene: TRBV5-1
CDR3 length: 16
J gene: TRBJ1-1
clone size: -
CDR3 DNA: TGCGCCAGCAGCTCTATGGGGACAGGGCTGAACACTGAAGCTTTCTTT
CDR3 protein: CASSSMGTGLNTEAFF

D gene: TRBD1
V gene: TRBV2
CDR3 length: 15
J gene: TRBJ1-1
clone size: few
CDR3 DNA: TGTGCCAGAGGGACAGGGGGTAGGAGGGACACTGAAGCTTTCTTT
CDR3 protein: CARGTGGRRDTEAFF

D gene: -
V gene: TRBV2
CDR3 length: 14
J gene: TRBJ2-3
clone size: -
CDR3 DNA: TGTGCCAGCAGGGGTCGGGGGTTGATCGATACGCAGTATTTT
CDR3 protein: CASRGRGLIDTQYF

D gene: -
V gene: TRBV4-1
CDR3 length: 15
J gene: TRBJ1-5
clone size: -
CDR3 DNA: TGCGCCAGCAGCCCTCAGTCAGGGATCAATCAGCCCCAGCATTTT
CDR3 protein: CASSPQSGINQPQHF